Following are 25 T cell receptor beta chains from one sample sequenced in a study of OX40 agonist ivuxolimab in advanced cancers. Profiling relied on immunoSEQ multiplex PCR, and the TCRdb table lists in-frame clones only, not all of them. The sample yields under 20,000 clones, about four fifths seen once. Sequences were derived from CD4+ or CD8+ T cells sorted from blood, sampled in a trial of the OX40 agonist ivuxolimab. These receptors came from an adult with an advanced solid tumor such as melanoma, head and neck, liver or kidney cancer.

The chain is built from TRBV5-4 and TRBJ1-2; 11 bases fit TRBD1. The trim removed 0 bases at V and 7 bases at J, leaving 5 bases unmatched. The length of the CDR3 is 15 residues. CDR1 SGHNT and CDR2 YYREEE come from the germline V gene (reference sequence). CDR3 amino acids: CASSLGDRGRVGYTF. CDR3 coding DNA: TGTGCCAGCAGCTTGGGGGACAGGGGGAGAGTTGGCTACACCTTC. Looking up the rest from reference TRBV5-4 and TRBJ1-2 gives the full variable domain: ETGVTQSPTHLIKTRGQQVTLRCSSQSGHNTVSWYQQALGQGPQFIFQYYREEENGRGNFPPRFSGLQFPNYSSELNVNALELDDSALYLCASSLGDRGRVGYTFGSGTRLTVV.

The chain combines TRBV29-1 with TRBJ1-1; D gene unclear. Trimming removed 4 bases from V and 6 bases from J, with 15 bases in between. This CDR3 is 13 amino acids long. The germline V gene encodes CDR1 SQVTM and CDR2 ANQGSEA. CDR3 amino acids: CSVGSGERAEAFF. The CDR3 region has the DNA TGCAGCGTTGGCTCTGGGGAGAGGGCTGAAGCTTTCTTT.

This clone was seen once. The chain couples TRBV14 to TRBJ1-1; D uncertain. Germline CDR1 SGHDN, CDR2 FVKESK. V was clipped by 0 bases and J by 4 bases, with 6 bases between them. The CDR3 is made up of 13 amino acids. The CDR3 loop is CASSQDLATEAFF. CDR3 in DNA: TGTGCCAGCAGCCAAGATCTTGCCACTGAAGCTTTCTTT.

J is TRBJ2-1 and V is TRBV6-1; 7 bases map to TRBD1. CDR1 and CDR2 from the germline V gene are MNHNS and SASEGT. Trimming cost V 6 bases and J 5 bases; bases outside gene matches: 7. The CDR3 consists of 14 residues. This CDR3 is CASSPGTDHNEQFF. In nucleotides, the CDR3 is TGTGCCAGCAGCCCCGGGACAGACCACAATGAGCAGTTCTTC.

As DNA, the CDR3 is TGTGCCAGCAGCTTACCTCATAGCGGGAGCTCCTACAATGAGCAGTTCTTC. Amino acids: CASSLPHSGSSYNEQFF. The genes are TRBV7-8 and TRBJ2-1, with 9 bases aligning to TRBD2. With 2 bases clipped from V and 0 bases from J, the junction kept 5 bases outside the gene matches. Germline V gives CDR1 SGHVS, CDR2 FQNEAQ. This CDR3 comprises 17 residues.

The CDR3 DNA is TGTGCCAGCAGTTTCGGACGTCCAGAGACCCAGTACTTC. Translating it yields CASSFGRPETQYF. The chain employs TRBV27 and TRBJ2-5; no clear D gene. Germline V lookup: CDR1 MNHEY, CDR2 SMNVEV (reference sequence). Trimming stripped 3 bases from V and 4 bases from J, with 9 bases between. The CDR3 has 13 amino acids.

The chain uses TRBV5-6 and TRBJ2-7; 9 bases align to TRBD2. After removal of 3 bases from V and 3 bases from J, the junction contained 4 bases not matched to a gene. This CDR3 region has 14 residues. Germline-derived CDR1 and CDR2 are SGHDT and YYEEEE. CDR3 sequence (DNA): TGTGCCAGCAGCTCGGGACTAGCTCTCTACGAGCAGTACTTC. Amino acids: CASSSGLALYEQYF.

The V call is TRBV7-8, the J call TRBJ1-1; D uncertain. Germline V gene data show CDR1 as SGHVS and CDR2 as FQNEAQ. V shed 1 base and J shed 1 base, with 4 bases lying between them. This CDR3 contains 13 residues. This chain's CDR3 is CASSLGRNTEAFF. CDR3 DNA: TGTGCCAGCAGCTTAGGGAGGAACACTGAAGCTTTCTTT.

The V and J genes are TRBV9 and TRBJ1-3; 8 bases map to TRBD1. Germline CDR1 is SGDLS and CDR2 is YYNGEE. The CDR3 has 14 amino acids. V was clipped by 4 bases and J by 4 bases; unmatched bases: 4. The CDR3 sequence is CASSPGTGGNTIYF. As DNA, the CDR3 is TGTGCCAGCAGCCCAGGGACAGGAGGAAACACCATATATTTT.

This chain uses TRBV20-1 with TRBJ2-3; D is ambiguous. CDR1 DFQATT and CDR2 SNEGSKA come from the germline V gene (reference sequence). The V end was cut by 8 bases, the J end by 2 bases, with 8 bases between. The CDR3 covers 11 residues. CDR3 residues: CSPSATDTQYF. The DNA of the CDR3 is TGCAGTCCGTCTGCCACAGATACGCAGTATTTT.

The sample holds a few counts of this clone. The rearrangement joins TRBV6-1 to TRBJ2-7, with unresolved D. Germline CDR1 and CDR2: MNHNS and SASEGT. The CDR3 is 14 residues long. V lost 0 bases and J lost 3, with 9 bases in between. The CDR3 DNA is TGTGCCAGCAGTGAAGCAGGGCTAGTCTACGAGCAGTACTTC. It yields the protein CASSEAGLVYEQYF.

The table lists this clone with a few counts. This chain uses TRBV5-8 with TRBJ2-3, with D unclear. Germline V CDR1 and CDR2: SGHTS, YDEGEE. V lost 4 bases to trimming and J lost 6 bases, with 12 bases between them. The CDR3 has 13 residues. The DNA for the CDR3 is TGTGCCAGCAGCCCCGGCCTCTTGGATACGCAGTATTTT. It translates to CASSPGLLDTQYF.

This chain joins TRBV7-6 and TRBJ1-2; D call uncertain. The V end was cut by 4 bases, the J end by 8 bases, with 8 bases between. The CDR3 extends over 11 amino acids. Germline CDR1 reads SGHVS; CDR2 reads FNYEAQ. The CDR3 reads CASSSGPGYTF. The CDR3 DNA follows: TGTGCCAGCAGCTCGGGTCCCGGCTACACCTTC.

In its sample, this clone was seen once. The rearrangement uses TRBV7-6 and TRBJ2-1, with 10 bases aligning to TRBD2. J was trimmed by 1 base and V by 4 bases; bases with no gene match: 1. The CDR3 contains 15 residues. Germline lookup yields CDR1 SGHVS and CDR2 FNYEAQ. CDR3 sequence (DNA): TGTGCCAGCAGCTCTAGCGGGGGATCCTACAATGAGCAGTTCTTC. Translation: CASSSSGGSYNEQFF.

CDR3 sequence (DNA): TGTGCCAGAAGCTTGGACAGGGTAGTCTGTCGTTGTACCTTC. Translating gives CARSLDRVVCRCTF. This chain joins TRBV5-3 and TRBJ1-2; D perhaps matches TRBD1 (6 bases). TRBV5-3 is placed among ORFs of uncertain function. Trimming pared 0 bases from V and 14 bases from J, leaving 20 bases between. CDR3 size: 14 residues.

The chain couples TRBV9 to TRBJ2-1; 13 nucleotides line up with TRBD2. Germline-derived CDR1 and CDR2 are SGDLS and YYNGEE. The CDR3 covers 17 residues. Losses at the gene ends were 4 bases for V and 0 bases for J; bases not matched to a gene: 4. The CDR3 nucleotides read TGTGCCAGCAGCCACCGGACTAGCGGGAGCTCCTACAATGAGCAGTTCTTC. Its translation is CASSHRTSGSSYNEQFF.

The chain employs TRBV13 and TRBJ2-5; 10 bases map to TRBD1. The CDR3 length is 15 residues. Germline V gene data show CDR1 as PRHDT and CDR2 as FYEKMQ (reference sequence). The trim removed 5 bases at V and 5 bases at J, leaving 8 bases unmatched. CDR3 sequence reads: CASSASGTGEETQYF. The CDR3 DNA follows: TGTGCCAGCAGCGCGTCCGGGACAGGGGAGGAGACCCAGTACTTC.

V usage is TRBV27 and J usage is TRBJ2-7; D call uncertain. The CDR3 runs to 12 residues. CDR1 and CDR2 (germline): MNHEY, SMNVEV (reference sequence). V was shortened by 2 bases and J by 0 bases, with 2 bases between the two germline ends. The CDR3 loop is CASSLDSYEQYF. The CDR3 nucleotides read TGTGCCAGCAGTTTAGACTCCTACGAGCAGTACTTC.

This rearrangement joins TRBV7-2 to TRBJ2-1, with D possibly called TRBD1 or TRBD2 (6 bases each). Trimming took 2 bases from V and 0 from J, leaving 11 bases between them. Germline CDR1 SGHTA, CDR2 FQGNSA. The CDR3 totals 16 residues. The CDR3 region is CASSLYGGGSYNEQFF. The CDR3 DNA reads TGTGCCAGCAGCTTATACGGGGGCGGCTCCTACAATGAGCAGTTCTTC.

CDR3 loop: CASSSEREQYF. The CDR3 bases are TGTGCCAGCAGCTCGGAGCGGGAGCAGTACTTC. The chain is built from TRBV5-6 and TRBJ2-7; tentatively, D is TRBD2 (5 bases). CDR1 and CDR2 (germline): SGHDT, YYEEEE. The CDR3 length is 11 residues. Between the trimmed V and J ends, which lost 3 bases and 7 bases, there was a span of 8 bases.

This chain uses TRBV5-6 with TRBJ2-6; D is undetermined. Trimming pared 7 bases from V and 4 bases from J, leaving 12 bases between. Germline assignment: CDR1 SGHDT and CDR2 YYEEEE. The CDR3 runs 14 residues. CDR3 DNA sequence: TGTGCCAGCTCCTTGGGTACCGGGGCCAACGTCCTGACTTTC. Translated, it gives CASSLGTGANVLTF.

The chain has TRBV15 and TRBJ1-2, with 9 bases aligning to TRBD1. The germline V gene encodes CDR1 LNHNV and CDR2 YYDKDF (reference sequence). The CDR3 is 15 amino acids. V shed 1 base, J shed 6 bases, and the junction held 6 bases outside the gene matches. Written as DNA, the CDR3 is TGTGCCACCAGCAGAGCGGGACAGGGAGGAAATGGCTACACCTTC. Protein product: CATSRAGQGGNGYTF.

The chain employs TRBV2 and TRBJ1-2; D gene uncertain. The CDR3 consists of 16 residues. CDR1 and CDR2 from the germline V gene are SNHLY and FYNNEI. The V gene lost 1 base and the J gene lost 0 bases, with 12 bases spanning the gap. CDR3 coding DNA: TGTGCCAGCAGTGAAGGTGGGGTTTCTGCTAACTATGGCTACACCTTC. This codes for CASSEGGVSANYGYTF.

The gene calls are TRBV9 and TRBJ2-7; TRBD1 might be the D (6 bases). This CDR3 comprises 15 residues. CDR1 and CDR2 (germline): SGDLS, YYNGEE. The ends were cut back, 0 bases at V and 0 bases at J, with 10 bases in the middle. The CDR3 sequence: CASSVAGGGSYEQYF. CDR3 nucleotides: TGTGCCAGCAGCGTAGCTGGGGGCGGCTCCTACGAGCAGTACTTC.

The V call is TRBV5-6, the J call TRBJ2-2; D is ambiguous. This CDR3 region has 13 residues. Between the trimmed V and J ends, which lost 1 base and 4 bases, there was a span of 5 bases. Germline V gene lookup returns CDR1 SGHDT and CDR2 YYEEEE. The CDR3: CASSLSGTGELFF. The DNA for the CDR3 is TGTGCCAGCAGCTTGTCCGGCACCGGGGAGCTGTTTTTT.